Listed below are T cell receptor beta chains from one sample, sequenced in a study of blood T cell repertoires in COVID-19. Libraries were prepared by immunoSEQ multiplex PCR; TCRdb keeps only in-frame clonotypes and omits some of them. The sample contains 30,000 to 40,000 clones, around nine tenths of which appear only once. The sample comprised peripheral blood. The receptors derive from a man between 60 and 75 years old with active COVID-19. Each CDR3 is given without its conserved first and last residue. A D gene is named only where the DNA matches it firmly.

cdr3_aa: ASSHWGGGSNTEAF
j_call: TRBJ1-1
v_call: TRBV3-1/TRBV3-2
d_call: -

cdr3_aa: ASSLWDTRSGNTIY
j_call: TRBJ1-3
v_call: TRBV7-2
d_call: -

cdr3_aa: ASRTTRASGNQNEQF
j_call: TRBJ2-1
v_call: TRBV2
d_call: TRBD2

cdr3_aa: ASSLTLADSYNEQF
j_call: TRBJ2-1
v_call: TRBV11-1
d_call: -

cdr3_aa: ASSSPGSYNEQF
j_call: TRBJ2-1
v_call: TRBV7-9
d_call: -

cdr3_aa: ASRHTGNENSEQY
j_call: TRBJ2-7
v_call: TRBV6-5
d_call: -

cdr3_aa: ASSSSPGARTGELF
j_call: TRBJ2-2
v_call: TRBV19
d_call: -

cdr3_aa: ASSPGGAEQETQY
j_call: TRBJ2-5
v_call: TRBV28
d_call: TRBD2

cdr3_aa: ASREREGRSKF
j_call: TRBJ2-1
v_call: TRBV7-9
d_call: TRBD2

cdr3_aa: ASTLAGESYEQY
j_call: TRBJ2-7
v_call: TRBV6-5
d_call: TRBD2

cdr3_aa: VRSPNRGQGNTDTQY
j_call: TRBJ2-3
v_call: TRBV7-5
d_call: -

cdr3_aa: ASSEGSGQEQF
j_call: TRBJ2-1
v_call: TRBV2
d_call: -

cdr3_aa: ASRAGGAQF
j_call: TRBJ2-1
v_call: TRBV6-6
d_call: TRBD2